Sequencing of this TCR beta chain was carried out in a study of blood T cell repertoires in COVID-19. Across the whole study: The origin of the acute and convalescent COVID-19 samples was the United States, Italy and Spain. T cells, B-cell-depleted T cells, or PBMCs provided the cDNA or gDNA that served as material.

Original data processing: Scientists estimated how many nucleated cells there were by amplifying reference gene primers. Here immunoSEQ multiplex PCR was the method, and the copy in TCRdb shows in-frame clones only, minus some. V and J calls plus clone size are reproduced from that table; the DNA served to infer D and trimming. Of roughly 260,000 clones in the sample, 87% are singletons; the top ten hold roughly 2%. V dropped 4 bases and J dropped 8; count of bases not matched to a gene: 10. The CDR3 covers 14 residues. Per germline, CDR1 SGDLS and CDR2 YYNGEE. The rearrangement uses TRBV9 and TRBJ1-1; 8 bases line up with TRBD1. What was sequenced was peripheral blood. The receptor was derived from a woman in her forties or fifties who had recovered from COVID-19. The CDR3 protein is CASSLTGDRSEAFF. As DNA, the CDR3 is TGTGCCAGCAGCCTGACAGGGGATAGGTCGGAAGCTTTCTTT.